This is a list of T cell receptor beta chains from one sample in a study of blood T cell repertoires in COVID-19. Profiled with immunoSEQ multiplex PCR; TCRdb holds only in-frame clones, not every one. This sample carries under 300,000 clones, 80% to 90% of them seen once, and the ten largest clones take around 14%. Source material: peripheral blood. These receptors all come from a woman between 65 and 79 years old with COVID-19, enrolled during active disease. Each CDR3 is given with its conserved first and last residue. D genes are given only for firm matches. Size is stated for part of the rows, as once, few or many counts, or as a class when the clone is expanded.

d_call | j_call | v_call | clone_size | cdr3_aa | cdr3_nt
TRBD2 | TRBJ2-3 | TRBV29-1 | . | CSVEDRASGGYTDTQYF | TGCAGCGTTGAAGATAGGGCTAGCGGGGGGTACACAGATACGCAGTATTTT
TRBD1 | TRBJ1-5 | TRBV19 | once | CASTTDRRGQPQHF | TGTGCCAGTACCACGGACAGGCGAGGGCAGCCCCAGCATTTT
TRBD2 | TRBJ2-2 | TRBV27 | few | CASSLTLRLAATGELFF | TGTGCCAGCAGTTTAACACTCAGACTAGCGGCCACCGGGGAGCTGTTTTTT
. | TRBJ1-3 | TRBV18 | . | CASSPGTPGNTIYF | TGTGCCAGCTCACCAGGGACTCCTGGAAACACCATATATTTT
. | TRBJ1-3 | TRBV15 | . | CATSREIIGAPGNTIYF | TGTGCCACCAGCAGAGAAATAATAGGGGCGCCTGGAAACACCATATATTTT
TRBD2 | TRBJ2-2 | TRBV2 | . | CASSKTSGNTGELFF | TGTGCCAGCAGTAAGACTAGCGGGAACACCGGGGAGCTGTTTTTT
. | TRBJ1-6 | TRBV11-2 | . | CASSSLRVSGWNSPLHF | TGTGCCAGCAGCTCCCTCAGGGTTTCAGGTTGGAATTCACCCCTCCACTTT
TRBD1 | TRBJ1-6 | TRBV4-1 | once | CASSRGTGVNSPLHF | TGCGCCAGCAGCCGGGGGACAGGGGTTAATTCACCCCTCCACTTT
. | TRBJ2-5 | TRBV18 | . | CASSPSVRETQYF | TGTGCCAGCTCACCGTCCGTCCGGGAGACCCAGTACTTC
TRBD2 | TRBJ2-2 | TRBV3-1/TRBV3-2 | . | CASSLPLAGGRTGELFF | TGTGCCAGCAGTCTACCACTAGCGGGGGGGCGAACCGGGGAGCTGTTTTTT
TRBD1 | TRBJ1-1 | TRBV18 | . | CASSPVLTGMNTEAFF | TGTGCCAGCTCACCAGTCCTGACAGGGATGAACACTGAAGCTTTCTTT
TRBD1 | TRBJ2-7 | TRBV30 | . | CAHRGTYEQYF | TGTGCTCACAGGGGAACCTACGAGCAGTACTTC
TRBD2 | TRBJ2-2 | TRBV4-1 | . | CASSRYPGTSGGGDTGELFF | TGCGCCAGCAGCCGATACCCCGGGACTAGCGGGGGGGGAGACACCGGGGAGCTGTTTTTT
. | TRBJ1-1 | TRBV7-8 | once | CASSLVGIMNTEAFF | TGTGCCAGCAGCTTAGTTGGCATCATGAACACTGAAGCTTTCTTT
TRBD2 | TRBJ2-3 | TRBV18 | . | CASSPVLAGGPKTPSTDTQYF | TGTGCCAGCTCACCAGTGCTAGCGGGGGGGCCAAAGACACCTAGCACAGATACGCAGTATTTT
TRBD1 | TRBJ1-2 | TRBV19 | . | CASNPGTVNDYGYTF | TGTGCCAGTAACCCGGGGACAGTGAATGACTATGGCTACACCTTC
TRBD1 | TRBJ2-3 | TRBV9 | . | CASKGAFGTDTQYF | TGTGCCAGCAAGGGGGCGTTCGGCACAGATACGCAGTATTTT
. | TRBJ2-5 | TRBV19 | . | CASSPRQNQETQYF | TGTGCCAGTAGTCCTAGACAGAACCAAGAGACCCAGTACTTC
. | TRBJ1-3 | TRBV5-6 | . | CASSLEGGEQRGNTIYF | TGTGCCAGCAGCTTGGAAGGGGGGGAACAGAGAGGAAACACCATATATTTT
. | TRBJ1-2 | TRBV6-5 | . | CASSYGDSSSYTF | TGTGCCAGCAGTTACGGGGACTCCTCGAGCTACACCTTC
. | TRBJ2-2 | TRBV24-1 | . | CATSGQTNTGELFF | TGTGCCACCAGTGGACAGACGAACACCGGGGAGCTGTTTTTT
TRBD2 | TRBJ2-5 | TRBV24-1 | . | CATSESGGAGETQYF | TGTGCCACCAGTGAGAGCGGGGGGGCCGGGGAGACCCAGTACTTC
. | TRBJ2-5 | TRBV9 | . | CASSPYLGGGETQYF | TGTGCCAGCAGCCCCTATCTAGGGGGGGGAGAGACCCAGTACTTC
. | TRBJ1-4 | TRBV4-1 | . | CASSAATGSINEKLFF | TGCGCCAGCAGCGCTGCAACCGGGTCCATTAATGAAAAACTGTTTTTT
TRBD1 | TRBJ1-4 | TRBV6-6 | many | CASSPTDRGRLFF | TGTGCCAGCAGTCCTACCGACAGGGGAAGACTGTTTTTT
TRBD1 | TRBJ1-2 | TRBV28 | . | CASSLWGDRADGYTF | TGTGCCAGCAGTTTATGGGGGGACAGGGCAGACGGCTACACCTTC
TRBD2 | TRBJ2-3 | TRBV27 | once | CASSLSSGALTDTQYF | TGTGCCAGCAGTTTATCTAGCGGGGCACTCACAGATACGCAGTATTTT
TRBD1 | TRBJ2-1 | TRBV19 | once | CASSIDGTVDEQFF | TGTGCCAGTAGTATAGATGGGACAGTCGATGAGCAGTTCTTC
TRBD2 | TRBJ2-7 | TRBV27 | . | CASSSRTSGVYSYEQYF | TGTGCCAGCAGTTCTCGGACTAGCGGGGTATACTCCTACGAGCAGTACTTC
TRBD2 | TRBJ2-7 | TRBV6-5 | . | CASSYRASGIYEQYF | TGTGCCAGCAGTTACCGGGCTAGCGGGATCTACGAGCAGTACTTC
. | TRBJ2-6 | TRBV30 | . | CAWSFVSGANVLTF | TGTGCCTGGAGTTTTGTATCTGGGGCCAACGTCCTGACTTTC
. | TRBJ1-6 | TRBV7-2 | . | CASSLGGGPYSPLHF | TGTGCCAGCAGCTTAGGGGGCGGTCCGTATTCACCCCTCCACTTT
TRBD2 | TRBJ2-7 | TRBV6-5 | . | CASSYGIAGQSYEQYF | TGTGCCAGCAGTTACGGGATAGCGGGGCAATCCTACGAGCAGTACTTC
TRBD1 | TRBJ2-7 | TRBV9 | . | CASSTGGASSYEQYF | TGTGCCAGCAGCACAGGGGGCGCATCCTCCTACGAGCAGTACTTC
TRBD2 | TRBJ2-3 | TRBV7-3 | . | CASSSQRVSGGFSDTQYF | TGTGCCAGCAGCTCCCAGAGGGTTAGCGGGGGCTTCTCAGATACGCAGTATTTT
. | TRBJ2-1 | TRBV3-1/TRBV3-2 | . | CASSGLAKDNEQFF | TGTGCCAGCAGCGGCCTAGCGAAAGACAATGAGCAGTTCTTC
TRBD2 | TRBJ2-3 | TRBV19 | once | CASSPRAASGGSLDTQYF | TGTGCCAGTAGTCCCCGGGCGGCTAGCGGGGGGTCCCTCGATACGCAGTATTTT
. | TRBJ1-2 | TRBV6-5 | . | CASRLPPNYGYTF | TGTGCCAGCAGACTCCCACCTAACTATGGCTACACCTTC
. | TRBJ1-1 | TRBV10-3 | . | CAISDLQGNTEAFF | TGTGCCATCAGTGATTTACAGGGAAACACTGAAGCTTTCTTT
TRBD1 | TRBJ1-1 | TRBV2 | . | CASSEESQGTGAAFF | TGTGCCAGCAGTGAAGAGTCACAGGGGACGGGTGCAGCTTTCTTT
. | TRBJ2-7 | TRBV19 | . | CASSPRGEAYEQYF | TGTGCCAGTAGCCCCAGGGGGGAGGCCTACGAGCAGTACTTC
. | TRBJ2-2 | TRBV21-1 | . | CASSKRLNRVRGELFF | TGTGCCAGCAGCAAGCGACTTAACAGGGTTAGGGGGGAGCTGTTTTTT
TRBD1 | TRBJ1-1 | TRBV18 | . | CASSAPDRGVTEAFF | TGTGCCAGCTCAGCACCCGACAGGGGCGTCACTGAAGCTTTCTTT